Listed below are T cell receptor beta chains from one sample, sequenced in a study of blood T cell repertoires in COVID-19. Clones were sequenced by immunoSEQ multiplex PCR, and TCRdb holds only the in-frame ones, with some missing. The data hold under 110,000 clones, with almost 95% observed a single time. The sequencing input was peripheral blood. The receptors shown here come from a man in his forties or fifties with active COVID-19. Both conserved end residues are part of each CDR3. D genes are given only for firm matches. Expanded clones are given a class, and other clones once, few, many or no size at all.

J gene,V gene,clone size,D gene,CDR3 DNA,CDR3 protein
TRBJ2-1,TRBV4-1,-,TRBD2,TGCGCCAGCAGCCATAGTAGTTATGTAGCGGGAGAGGATGAGCAGTTCTTC,CASSHSSYVAGEDEQFF
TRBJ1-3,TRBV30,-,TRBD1,TGTGCCTGGAGTGTAGGGACAGCTAACTCTGGAAACACCATATATTTT,CAWSVGTANSGNTIYF
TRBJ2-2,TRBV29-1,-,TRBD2,TGCAGCGCCACACCACCGGGGAGGGGTCAGAACACCGGGGAGCTGTTTTTT,CSATPPGRGQNTGELFF
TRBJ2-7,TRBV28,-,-,TGTGCCAGCAGTTTGGGGCGCGAGCAGTACTTC,CASSLGREQYF
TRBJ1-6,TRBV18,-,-,TGTGCCAGCTCACCCCTACCATTCCCGGGACACGATAATTCACCCCTCCACTTT,CASSPLPFPGHDNSPLHF
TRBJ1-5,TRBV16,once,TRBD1,TGTGCCAGCAGCCGGGGTCAGGGGGATCAGCCCCAGCATTTT,CASSRGQGDQPQHF
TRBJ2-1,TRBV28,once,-,TGTGCCAGCAGTTTAAATACCGTGACTAGGATCGGCAATGAGCAGTTCTTC,CASSLNTVTRIGNEQFF
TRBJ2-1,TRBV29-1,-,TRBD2,TGCAGCGTTGGACTAGCACGAGAGCAGTTCTTC,CSVGLAREQFF
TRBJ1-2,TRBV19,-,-,TGTGCCAGTAGTTTCGGGACATCCTATGGCTACACCTTC,CASSFGTSYGYTF
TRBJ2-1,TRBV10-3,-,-,TGTGCCATCAGTGAGTCGGAAAGGGGAGGCAATGAGCAGTTCTTC,CAISESERGGNEQFF
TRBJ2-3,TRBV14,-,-,TGTGCCAGCAGCCGACTGCTAGAGACAGATACGCAGTATTTT,CASSRLLETDTQYF
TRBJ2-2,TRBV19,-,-,TGTGCCAGTAGTATCCGGGTCACCGGGGAGCTGTTTTTT,CASSIRVTGELFF
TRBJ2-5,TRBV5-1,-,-,TGCGCCAGCAGGCGGAGAGGACTCCAAGAGACCCAGTACTTC,CASRRRGLQETQYF
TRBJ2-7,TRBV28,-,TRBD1,TGTGCCAGCAGCCCCGGGGGGACAGGGCACTACGAGCAGTACTTC,CASSPGGTGHYEQYF
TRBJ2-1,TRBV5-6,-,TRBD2,TGTGCCAGCAGCTTGGTGACTAGCGGGAGGTACAACAATGAGCAGTTCTTC,CASSLVTSGRYNNEQFF
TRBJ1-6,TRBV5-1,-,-,TGCGCCAGCAGCTTGCTCCGGGGTGGAAGAAATTCACCCCTCCACTTT,CASSLLRGGRNSPLHF
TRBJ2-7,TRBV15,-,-,TGTGCCACCCAGGGGGGTAGGAACGAGCAGTACTTC,CATQGGRNEQYF
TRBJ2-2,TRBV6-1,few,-,TGTGCCAGCAGTGAAGCGGGAGACACCGGGGAGCTGTTTTTT,CASSEAGDTGELFF
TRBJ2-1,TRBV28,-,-,TGTGCCAGCAGTTTAGGTGCGAATGAGCAGTTCTTC,CASSLGANEQFF
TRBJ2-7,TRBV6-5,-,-,TGTGCCAGCAGCGCCCAGGGTACCGGGGGAAAGCAGTACTTC,CASSAQGTGGKQYF
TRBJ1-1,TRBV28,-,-,TGTGCCAGCATCACCCGGGACACGGGGGGCAGGAACACTGAAGCTTTCTTT,CASITRDTGGRNTEAFF
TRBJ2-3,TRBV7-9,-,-,TGTGCCAGCAGCGGGGACATCAGCACAGATACGCAGTATTTT,CASSGDISTDTQYF
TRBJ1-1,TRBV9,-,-,TGTGCCAGCAGCGTAGAGGGGGACCCTAACACTGAAGCTTTCTTT,CASSVEGDPNTEAFF
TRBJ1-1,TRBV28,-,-,TGTGCCAGCAGTTCTGATGCGACGAGGGAGGGGAACACTGAAGCTTTCTTT,CASSSDATREGNTEAFF
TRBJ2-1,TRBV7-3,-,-,TGTGCCAGCAGCTTAGGAGATGAGCAGTTCTTC,CASSLGDEQFF
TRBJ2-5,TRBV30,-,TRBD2,TGTGCCTGGAACCTCGGACTAGCGGGAGAGACCCAGTACTTC,CAWNLGLAGETQYF
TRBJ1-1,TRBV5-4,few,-,TGTGCCAGCAGCGGAGACCCGAACACTGAAGCTTTCTTT,CASSGDPNTEAFF